The sequence of this T cell receptor beta chain was determined in a study of vaccination effects on CD4 cells after COVID-19. Peptide-pool stimulation followed by sequencing identified expanded antigen-specific CD4+ clonotypes in the ViraFEST assay. After around nine days in culture, the CD4+ T cells were isolated. The cohort was immunized with two doses of either the BNT162b2 or mRNA-1273 vaccine. The CDR3 is made up of 14 amino acids. The V and J ends lost 10 bases and 0 bases, in that order; junction bases with no gene match: 6. Germline loops: CDR1 ENHRY, CDR2 SYGVKD. This clone was seen once. The antigen remains unidentified. This table comes from immunoSEQ multiplex PCR, and its TCRdb copy is limited to in-frame clones, with some not included. The table includes roughly 70,000 clones, roughly 79% detected once. Notes on the study in general: Small numbers of convalescent patients limited the study. It also lacked early post-infection timepoints.

The source is a human donor who received a COVID-19 vaccine. This specimen was CD4+ T cells from PBMCs cultured with HCoV-OC43 spike peptides, taken after COVID-19 vaccination. The sample's subset: HCoV-OC43 spike overlapping peptide pool stimulation. V gene TRBV10-3 combines with J gene TRBJ2-1, with 7 nucleotides matching TRBD2. The CDR3 spells CATGSGGSYNEQFF. DNA of the CDR3: TGTGCCACCGGTTCGGGGGGCTCCTACAATGAGCAGTTCTTC.